The 13 T cell receptor beta chains given below trace back to one sample, sequenced in a study of T-cell reconstitution after alpha-beta-depleted transplantation in children. Unique molecular identifiers were incorporated into the prepared TCRbeta library. A single record per CDR3 protein comes from TCRdb applying MiXCR to the PCR reads. The sample records 6,400 or so distinct CDR3 sequences, approximately 16% being singletons. The sample consisted of PBMCs, mostly from graft donor cells, taken 60 days after TCRalphabeta/CD19-depleted stem cell transplant. Every receptor here comes from a male patient aged 5 to 17 who had a stem cell transplant for acute myeloid leukemia, so the T cells may come from the graft donor.

This clonotype is medium-sized by share. The gene calls are TRBV4-1 and TRBJ2-2; 13 bases are a match to TRBD2. Germline CDR1 reads MGHRA; CDR2 reads YSYEKL. J gave up 1 base and V 4 bases, and 9 bases lay outside the gene matches. The CDR3 sequence is 19 residues long. CDR3: CASSRRLAGGPKNTGELFF. CDR3 sequence (DNA): TGCGCCAGCAGCCGACGACTAGCGGGAGGACCGAAGAACACCGGGGAGCTGTTTTTT.

This clonotype occurred a few times. This rearrangement joins TRBV29-1 to TRBJ2-7; TRBD2 matches at 13 bases. J was trimmed by 5 bases and V by 5 bases; bases with no gene match: 12. This CDR3 has 16 residues. The V gene's germline CDR1 is SQVTM and CDR2 ANQGSEA. The CDR3 is CSVSTSGRNRLHEQYF. CDR3 DNA sequence: TGCAGCGTTTCGACTAGCGGGAGGAATAGACTACACGAGCAGTACTTC.

This clonotype came up a few times. The chain links TRBV5-8 to TRBJ2-5; tentatively, D is TRBD1 (5 bases). CDR3 size: 13 residues. V lost 2 bases, J lost 1 base, and 6 bases lay in between. Germline CDR1 is SGHTS and CDR2 is YDEGEE. The CDR3 here is CASSLRGQETQYF. The CDR3 DNA reads TGTGCCAGCAGCTTAAGGGGCCAAGAGACCCAGTACTTC. Variable domain in full (rest from reference TRBV5-8 and TRBJ2-5): EAGVTQSPTHLIKTRGQQATLRCSPISGHTSVYWYQQALGLGLQFLLWYDEGEERNRGNFPPRFSGRQFPNYSSELNVNALELEDSALYLCASSLRGQETQYFGPGTRLLVL.

In its sample, this clonotype ranks as medium-sized (0.01 to 0.1%). CDR3 amino acids: CATSRLAGGYEQYF. CDR3 bases: TGTGCCACCAGCAGGCTAGCGGGAGGGTACGAGCAGTACTTC. V and J are TRBV15 and TRBJ2-7; 12 bases match TRBD2. The V gene's germline CDR1 is LNHNV and CDR2 YYDKDF (reference sequence). V lost 3 bases, J lost 4 bases, and 1 base stayed unmatched. The CDR3 covers 14 residues.

By frequency in the sample, this clonotype is large. The CDR3 protein is CAISESTPLLAQHF. The CDR3 DNA sequence: TGTGCCATCAGTGAGTCGACGCCCTTATTAGCCCAGCATTTT. This chain links TRBV10-3 with TRBJ1-5; D is uncertain. The CDR3 has 14 residues. V lost 0 bases, J lost 11 bases, and 14 bases lay in between. Per the germline V gene, CDR1 is ENHRY and CDR2 is SYGVKD.

This clonotype qualifies as medium-sized. The chain uses TRBV7-8 and TRBJ2-1, with TRBD1 as a possible D gene (5 bases). Trimming left V 1 base short and J 6 bases short, with 13 bases between. This CDR3 comprises 15 residues. Germline CDR1 and CDR2: SGHVS and FQNEAQ. CDR3 protein: CASSLGATQGNEQFF. The CDR3 nucleotides read TGTGCCAGCAGCTTAGGGGCTACTCAGGGCAATGAGCAGTTCTTC.

This clonotype has more than one count but fewer than ten. The rearrangement joins TRBV29-1 to TRBJ2-5, with TRBD1 identical over 7 bases. The CDR3 runs to 15 residues. V was clipped by 6 bases and J by 4 bases; unmatched bases: 14. CDR1 SQVTM and CDR2 ANQGSEA come from the germline V gene. The CDR3 loop reads CSVLRRRQGPETQYF. The CDR3 coding sequence is TGCAGCGTCCTTCGTAGAAGACAGGGTCCAGAGACCCAGTACTTC.

The chain combines TRBV5-1 with TRBJ2-3, with 11 bases fitting TRBD2. The CDR3 consists of 16 residues. The germline V gene has CDR1 SGHRS and CDR2 YFSETQ. The ends lost 6 bases at V and 9 bases at J; junction bases unmatched: 15. CDR3 nucleotide sequence: TGCGCCAGCACCTTAGGGGGACTAGCGGTGATGTCGACGCAGTATTTT. Its translation is CASTLGGLAVMSTQYF.

This clonotype is deemed medium-sized. This chain joins TRBV29-1 and TRBJ1-4; D remains unclear. Germline lookup yields CDR1 SQVTM and CDR2 ANQGSEA. Trimming stripped 1 base from V and 1 base from J, with 10 bases between. This CDR3 spans 15 amino acids. CDR3 in amino acids: CSVEGTAGTNEKLFF. CDR3 DNA sequence: TGCAGCGTTGAAGGGACGGCGGGAACTAATGAAAAACTGTTTTTT.

This clonotype is termed medium-sized (0.01 to 0.1%). The J gene is TRBJ1-5, the V gene TRBV5-1; 8 nucleotides agree with TRBD1. The length of the CDR3 is 15 residues. V dropped 2 bases and J dropped 8; count of bases not matched to a gene: 9. The germline V gene has CDR1 SGHRS and CDR2 YFSETQ. The CDR3 protein is CASSLGQGVWEPQHF. The CDR3 region has the DNA TGCGCCAGCAGCTTAGGACAGGGTGTTTGGGAGCCCCAGCATTTT.

This clonotype is termed medium-sized (0.01 to 0.1%). V is TRBV20-1 and J is TRBJ2-1, with D hard to call. Germline V gene lookup returns CDR1 DFQATT and CDR2 SNEGSKA (reference sequence). CDR3 length: 14 residues. Trimming shortened V by 2 bases and J by 9 bases, and 17 bases separated the two germline ends. The CDR3: CSARSTLDRSEQFF. The CDR3, as DNA: TGCAGTGCTAGATCGACTTTGGACCGGAGTGAGCAGTTCTTC.

This clonotype is medium-sized within its sample. The rearrangement links TRBV20-1 to TRBJ1-2; D may be TRBD1 (5 bases). V was pared by 5 bases and J by 8 bases, with 15 bases between. The CDR3 has 12 amino acids. Germline-derived CDR1 and CDR2 are DFQATT and SNEGSKA (reference sequence). The DNA of the CDR3 is TGCAGTGCTTGGGGCCAGGGAGGAGGCTACACCTTC. This encodes CSAWGQGGGYTF.

The chain links TRBV2 to TRBJ2-3, with 9 positions matching TRBD2. This CDR3 comprises 16 residues. Losses at the gene ends were 4 bases for V and 1 base for J; bases not matched to a gene: 6. CDR1 is SNHLY and CDR2 is FYNNEI in the germline V gene. Here the CDR3 reads CASSGWRGGGTDTQYF. CDR3 bases: TGTGCCAGCAGTGGCTGGCGGGGGGGCGGCACAGATACGCAGTATTTT. Full variable domain (remainder filled in from reference TRBV2 and TRBJ2-3): EPEVTQTPSHQVTQMGQEVILRCVPISNHLYFYWYRQILGQKVEFLVSFYNNEISEKSEIFDDQFSVERPDGSNFTLKIRSTKLEDSAMYFCASSGWRGGGTDTQYFGPGTRLTVL.